Presented here are 4 T cell receptor beta chains from one specimen sequenced in a study of cytomegalovirus exposure and HLA in healthy donors. The PCR made use of 60 Vbeta and 13 Jbeta primers. Profiled with immunoSEQ multiplex PCR; TCRdb holds only in-frame clones, not every one. The data contain fewer than 65,000 clones, under 85% of them seen just once; the ten biggest clones take up about 5.7%. The specimen sequenced was PBMCs. The origin of the receptors is a man aged 50-59 years in good health and CMV-seronegative.

In this sample, this clone turned up a few times. This chain links TRBV6-1 with TRBJ1-5, with D possibly matching TRBD1 (6 bases). Germline V CDR1 and CDR2: MNHNS, SASEGT. The CDR3 has 14 amino acids. V dropped 6 bases and J dropped 1 base, with 10 bases sitting between them. The CDR3 coding sequence is TGTGCCAGCAGACAGGGATGGAGCAATCAGCCCCAGCATTTT. Translated: CASRQGWSNQPQHF.

The chain uses TRBV2 and TRBJ2-1; D is unclear. Looked up from germline, CDR1 is SNHLY and CDR2 is FYNNEI. V was clipped by 8 bases and J by 6 bases, with 8 bases between them. This CDR3 has 11 amino acids. CDR3 sequence: CASLRVNEQFF. DNA of the CDR3: TGTGCCAGCCTAAGAGTCAATGAGCAGTTCTTC.

The CDR3 spells CATAGATGTNQPQHF. In DNA form, the CDR3 reads TGTGCCACCGCGGGGGCGACGGGGACTAATCAGCCCCAGCATTTT. This sequence joins TRBV10-3 and TRBJ1-5; TRBD1 might be the D (6 bases). CDR1 and CDR2 from the germline V gene are ENHRY and SYGVKD. With 10 bases removed from V and 4 bases from J, the gap between germline ends came to 20 bases. CDR3 size: 15 residues.

V is TRBV6-1 and J is TRBJ1-1; a possible D gene is TRBD1 (5 bases). Germline loops: CDR1 MNHNS, CDR2 SASEGT. CDR3 size: 13 residues. Between the trimmed V and J ends, which lost 2 bases and 11 bases, there was a span of 15 bases. CDR3 bases: TGTGCCAGCAGTGAACGGGGGGTTCCTAGGGCTTTCTTT. It translates to CASSERGVPRAFF.